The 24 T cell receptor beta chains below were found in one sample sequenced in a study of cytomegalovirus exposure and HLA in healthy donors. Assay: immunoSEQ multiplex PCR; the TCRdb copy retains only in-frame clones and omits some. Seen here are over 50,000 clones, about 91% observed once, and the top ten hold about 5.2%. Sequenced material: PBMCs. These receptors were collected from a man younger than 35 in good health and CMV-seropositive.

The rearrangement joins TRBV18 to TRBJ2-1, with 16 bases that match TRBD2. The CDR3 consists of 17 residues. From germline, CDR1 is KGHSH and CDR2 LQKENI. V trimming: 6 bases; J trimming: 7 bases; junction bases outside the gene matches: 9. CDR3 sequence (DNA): TGTGCCAGCTCGCCGGGACTAGCGGGAGGGCCCACGAATGAGCAGTTCTTC. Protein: CASSPGLAGGPTNEQFF.

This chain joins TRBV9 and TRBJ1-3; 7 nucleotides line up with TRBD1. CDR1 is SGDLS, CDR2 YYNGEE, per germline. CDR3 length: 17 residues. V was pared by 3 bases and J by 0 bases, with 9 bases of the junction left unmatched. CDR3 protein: CASSALPTGDSGNTIYF. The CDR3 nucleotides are TGTGCCAGCAGCGCATTACCAACAGGGGACTCTGGAAACACCATATATTTT.

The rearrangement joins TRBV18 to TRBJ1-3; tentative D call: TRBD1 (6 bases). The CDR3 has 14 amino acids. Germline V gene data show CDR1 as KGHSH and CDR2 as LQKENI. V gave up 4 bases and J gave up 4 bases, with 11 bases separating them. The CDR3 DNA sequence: TGTGCCAGCTCACTTCAGGGGTCCGGAAACACCATATATTTT. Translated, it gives CASSLQGSGNTIYF. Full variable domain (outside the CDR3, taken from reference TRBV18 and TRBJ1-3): NAGVMQNPRHLVRRRGQEARLRCSPMKGHSHVYWYRQLPEEGLKFMVYLQKENIIDESGMPKERFSAEFPKEGPSILRIQQVVRGDSAAYFCASSLQGSGNTIYFGEGSWLTVV.

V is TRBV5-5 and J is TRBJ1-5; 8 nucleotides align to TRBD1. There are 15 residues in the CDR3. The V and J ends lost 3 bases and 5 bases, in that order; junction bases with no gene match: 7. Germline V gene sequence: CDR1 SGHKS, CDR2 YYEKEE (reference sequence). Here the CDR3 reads CASSSRTGWDQPQHF. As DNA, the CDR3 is TGTGCCAGCAGCTCCCGGACAGGGTGGGATCAGCCCCAGCATTTT.

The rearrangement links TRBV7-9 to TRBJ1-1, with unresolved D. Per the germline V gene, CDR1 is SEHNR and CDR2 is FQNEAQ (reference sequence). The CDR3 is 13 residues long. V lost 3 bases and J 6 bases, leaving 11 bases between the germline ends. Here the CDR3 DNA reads TGTGCCAGCAGCTTTGGAACAGAGTCTGAAGCTTTCTTT. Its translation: CASSFGTESEAFF.

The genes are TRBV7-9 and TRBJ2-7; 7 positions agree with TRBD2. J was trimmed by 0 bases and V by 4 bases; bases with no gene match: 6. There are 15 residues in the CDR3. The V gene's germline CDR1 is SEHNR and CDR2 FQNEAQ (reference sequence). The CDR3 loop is CASSWTGGSSYEQYF. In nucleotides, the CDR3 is TGTGCCAGCAGCTGGACCGGGGGGAGCTCCTACGAGCAGTACTTC. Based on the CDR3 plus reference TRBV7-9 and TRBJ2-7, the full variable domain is DTGVSQNPRHKITKRGQNVTFRCDPISEHNRLYWYRQTLGQGPEFLTYFQNEAQLEKSRLLSDRFSAERPKGSFSTLEIQRTEQGDSAMYLCASSWTGGSSYEQYFGPGTRLTVT.

The CDR3 coding sequence is TGTGCCAGCAGCTTGGCACTAGAAGAGACCCAGTACTTC. Its protein is CASSLALEETQYF. The chain carries TRBV5-4 and TRBJ2-5; weak D call: TRBD2 (5 bases). The length of the CDR3 is 13 residues. Per the germline V gene, CDR1 is SGHNT and CDR2 is YYREEE (reference sequence). V lost 0 bases to trimming and J lost 3 bases, with 6 bases between them.

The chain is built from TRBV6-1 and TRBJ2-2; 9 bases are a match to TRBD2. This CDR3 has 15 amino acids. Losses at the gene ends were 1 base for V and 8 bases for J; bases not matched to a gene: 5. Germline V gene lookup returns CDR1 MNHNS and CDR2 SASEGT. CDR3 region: CASSEVGSGSGELFF. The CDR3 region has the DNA TGTGCCAGCAGTGAAGTCGGTAGCGGGAGTGGGGAGCTGTTTTTT.

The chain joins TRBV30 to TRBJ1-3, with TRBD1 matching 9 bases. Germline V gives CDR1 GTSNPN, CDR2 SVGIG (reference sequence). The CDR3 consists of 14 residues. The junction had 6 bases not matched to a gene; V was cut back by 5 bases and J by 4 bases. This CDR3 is CAWSVGQGGNTIYF. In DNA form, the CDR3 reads TGTGCCTGGTCGGTGGGACAGGGAGGAAACACCATATATTTT.

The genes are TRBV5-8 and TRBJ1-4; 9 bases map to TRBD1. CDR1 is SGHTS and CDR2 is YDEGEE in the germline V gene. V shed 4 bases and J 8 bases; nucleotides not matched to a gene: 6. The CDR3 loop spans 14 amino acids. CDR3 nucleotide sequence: TGTGCCAGCAGCCAGACAGGGGGAAGAGAAAAACTGTTTTTT. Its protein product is CASSQTGGREKLFF.

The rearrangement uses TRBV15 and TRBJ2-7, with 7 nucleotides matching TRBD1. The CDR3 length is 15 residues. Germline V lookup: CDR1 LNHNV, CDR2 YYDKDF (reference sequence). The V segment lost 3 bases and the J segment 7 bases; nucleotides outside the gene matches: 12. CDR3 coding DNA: TGTGCCACCAGCAGGGGACGACAGGGTTCAAGGGAGCAGTACTTC. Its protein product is CATSRGRQGSREQYF.

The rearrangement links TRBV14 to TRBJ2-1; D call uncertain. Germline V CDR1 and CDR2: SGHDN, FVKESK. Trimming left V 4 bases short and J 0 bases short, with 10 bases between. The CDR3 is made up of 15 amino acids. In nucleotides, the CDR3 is TGTGCCAGCAGCCCGATCTCGAGCTCCTACAATGAGCAGTTCTTC. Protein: CASSPISSSYNEQFF.

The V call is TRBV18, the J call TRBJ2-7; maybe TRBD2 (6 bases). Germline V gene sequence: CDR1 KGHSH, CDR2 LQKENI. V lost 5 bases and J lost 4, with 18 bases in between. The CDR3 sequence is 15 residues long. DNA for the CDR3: TGTGCCAGCTCAGGGAGGCGGGAAATACCTTACGAGCAGTACTTC. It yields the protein CASSGRREIPYEQYF.

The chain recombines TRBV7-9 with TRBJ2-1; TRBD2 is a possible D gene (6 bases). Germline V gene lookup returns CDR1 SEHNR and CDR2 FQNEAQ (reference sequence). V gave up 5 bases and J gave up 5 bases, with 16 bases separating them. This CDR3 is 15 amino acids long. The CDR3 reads CASSPSLLANNEQFF. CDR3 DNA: TGTGCCAGCAGCCCTAGCCTCCTAGCGAACAATGAGCAGTTCTTC.

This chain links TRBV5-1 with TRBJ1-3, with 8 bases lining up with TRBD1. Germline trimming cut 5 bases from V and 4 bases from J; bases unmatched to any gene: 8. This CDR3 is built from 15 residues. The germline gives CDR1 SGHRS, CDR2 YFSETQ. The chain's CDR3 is CASRRSWDRGNTIYF. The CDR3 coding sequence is TGCGCCAGCAGGCGCAGCTGGGACAGGGGAAACACCATATATTTT.

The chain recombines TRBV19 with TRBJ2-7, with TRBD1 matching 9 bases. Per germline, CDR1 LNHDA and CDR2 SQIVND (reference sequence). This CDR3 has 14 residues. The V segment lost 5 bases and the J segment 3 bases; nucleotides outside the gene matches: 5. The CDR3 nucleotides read TGTGCCAGTAGTGCCTCGGGACAGGGCTACGAGCAGTACTTC. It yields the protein CASSASGQGYEQYF.

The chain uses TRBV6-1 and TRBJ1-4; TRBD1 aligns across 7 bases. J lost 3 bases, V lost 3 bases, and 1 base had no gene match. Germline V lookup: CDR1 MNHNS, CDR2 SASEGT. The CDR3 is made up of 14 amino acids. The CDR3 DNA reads TGTGCCAGCAGTGACGGACAGGCTAATGAAAAACTGTTTTTT. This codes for CASSDGQANEKLFF.

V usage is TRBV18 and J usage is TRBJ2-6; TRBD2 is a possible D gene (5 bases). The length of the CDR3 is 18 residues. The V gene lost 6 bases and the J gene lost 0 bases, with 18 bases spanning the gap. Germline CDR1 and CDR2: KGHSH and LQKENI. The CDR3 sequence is CASSTTGQRRSGANVLTF. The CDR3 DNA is TGTGCCAGCTCTACAACGGGCCAGCGGCGCTCTGGGGCCAACGTCCTGACTTTC. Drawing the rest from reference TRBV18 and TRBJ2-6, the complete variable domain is NAGVMQNPRHLVRRRGQEARLRCSPMKGHSHVYWYRQLPEEGLKFMVYLQKENIIDESGMPKERFSAEFPKEGPSILRIQQVVRGDSAAYFCASSTTGQRRSGANVLTFGAGSRLTVL.

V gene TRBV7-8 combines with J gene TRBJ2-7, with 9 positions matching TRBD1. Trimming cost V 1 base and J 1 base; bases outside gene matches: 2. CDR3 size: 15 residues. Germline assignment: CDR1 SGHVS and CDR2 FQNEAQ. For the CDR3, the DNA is TGTGCCAGCAGCTTAGGTGGACAGGGGTCCTACGAGCAGTACTTC. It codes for CASSLGGQGSYEQYF.

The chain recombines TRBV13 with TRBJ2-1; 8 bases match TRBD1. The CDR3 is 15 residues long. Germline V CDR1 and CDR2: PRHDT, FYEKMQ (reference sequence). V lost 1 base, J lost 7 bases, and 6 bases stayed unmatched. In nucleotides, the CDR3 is TGTGCCAGCAGCTTAGTACAGGGGGAGTCGAATGAGCAGTTCTTC. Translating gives CASSLVQGESNEQFF. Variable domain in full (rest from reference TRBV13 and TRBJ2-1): AAGVIQSPRHLIKEKRETATLKCYPIPRHDTVYWYQQGPGQDPQFLISFYEKMQSDKGSIPDRFSAQQFSDYHSELNMSSLELGDSALYFCASSLVQGESNEQFFGPGTRLTVL.

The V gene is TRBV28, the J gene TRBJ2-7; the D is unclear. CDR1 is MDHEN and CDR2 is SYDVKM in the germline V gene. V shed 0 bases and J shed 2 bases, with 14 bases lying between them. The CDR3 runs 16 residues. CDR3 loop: CASSLWLVSSTYEQYF. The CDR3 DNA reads TGTGCCAGCAGTTTATGGCTCGTCAGTTCAACCTACGAGCAGTACTTC. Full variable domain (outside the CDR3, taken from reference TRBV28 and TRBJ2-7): DVKVTQSSRYLVKRTGEKVFLECVQDMDHENMFWYRQDPGLGLRLIYFSYDVKMKEKGDIPEGYSVSREKKERFSLILESASTNQTSMYLCASSLWLVSSTYEQYFGPGTRLTVT.

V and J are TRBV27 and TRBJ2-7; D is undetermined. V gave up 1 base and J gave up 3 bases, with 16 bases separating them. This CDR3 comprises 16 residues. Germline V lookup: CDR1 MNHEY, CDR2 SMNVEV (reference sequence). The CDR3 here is CASSLLGPRLGYEQYF. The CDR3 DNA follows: TGTGCCAGCAGTTTATTGGGTCCTCGTCTAGGCTACGAGCAGTACTTC.

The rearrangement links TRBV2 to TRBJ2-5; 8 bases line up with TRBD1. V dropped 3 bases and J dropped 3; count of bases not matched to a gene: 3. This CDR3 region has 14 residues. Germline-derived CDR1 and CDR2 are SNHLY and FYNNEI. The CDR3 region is CASSDDRGKETQYF. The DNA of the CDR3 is TGTGCCAGCAGTGATGACAGGGGAAAAGAGACCCAGTACTTC.

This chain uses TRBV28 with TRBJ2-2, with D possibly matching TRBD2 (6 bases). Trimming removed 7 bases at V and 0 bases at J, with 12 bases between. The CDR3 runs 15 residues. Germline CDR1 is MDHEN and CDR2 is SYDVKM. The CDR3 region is CASKKGLTNTGELFF. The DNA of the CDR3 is TGTGCCAGCAAGAAGGGACTGACGAACACCGGGGAGCTGTTTTTT.